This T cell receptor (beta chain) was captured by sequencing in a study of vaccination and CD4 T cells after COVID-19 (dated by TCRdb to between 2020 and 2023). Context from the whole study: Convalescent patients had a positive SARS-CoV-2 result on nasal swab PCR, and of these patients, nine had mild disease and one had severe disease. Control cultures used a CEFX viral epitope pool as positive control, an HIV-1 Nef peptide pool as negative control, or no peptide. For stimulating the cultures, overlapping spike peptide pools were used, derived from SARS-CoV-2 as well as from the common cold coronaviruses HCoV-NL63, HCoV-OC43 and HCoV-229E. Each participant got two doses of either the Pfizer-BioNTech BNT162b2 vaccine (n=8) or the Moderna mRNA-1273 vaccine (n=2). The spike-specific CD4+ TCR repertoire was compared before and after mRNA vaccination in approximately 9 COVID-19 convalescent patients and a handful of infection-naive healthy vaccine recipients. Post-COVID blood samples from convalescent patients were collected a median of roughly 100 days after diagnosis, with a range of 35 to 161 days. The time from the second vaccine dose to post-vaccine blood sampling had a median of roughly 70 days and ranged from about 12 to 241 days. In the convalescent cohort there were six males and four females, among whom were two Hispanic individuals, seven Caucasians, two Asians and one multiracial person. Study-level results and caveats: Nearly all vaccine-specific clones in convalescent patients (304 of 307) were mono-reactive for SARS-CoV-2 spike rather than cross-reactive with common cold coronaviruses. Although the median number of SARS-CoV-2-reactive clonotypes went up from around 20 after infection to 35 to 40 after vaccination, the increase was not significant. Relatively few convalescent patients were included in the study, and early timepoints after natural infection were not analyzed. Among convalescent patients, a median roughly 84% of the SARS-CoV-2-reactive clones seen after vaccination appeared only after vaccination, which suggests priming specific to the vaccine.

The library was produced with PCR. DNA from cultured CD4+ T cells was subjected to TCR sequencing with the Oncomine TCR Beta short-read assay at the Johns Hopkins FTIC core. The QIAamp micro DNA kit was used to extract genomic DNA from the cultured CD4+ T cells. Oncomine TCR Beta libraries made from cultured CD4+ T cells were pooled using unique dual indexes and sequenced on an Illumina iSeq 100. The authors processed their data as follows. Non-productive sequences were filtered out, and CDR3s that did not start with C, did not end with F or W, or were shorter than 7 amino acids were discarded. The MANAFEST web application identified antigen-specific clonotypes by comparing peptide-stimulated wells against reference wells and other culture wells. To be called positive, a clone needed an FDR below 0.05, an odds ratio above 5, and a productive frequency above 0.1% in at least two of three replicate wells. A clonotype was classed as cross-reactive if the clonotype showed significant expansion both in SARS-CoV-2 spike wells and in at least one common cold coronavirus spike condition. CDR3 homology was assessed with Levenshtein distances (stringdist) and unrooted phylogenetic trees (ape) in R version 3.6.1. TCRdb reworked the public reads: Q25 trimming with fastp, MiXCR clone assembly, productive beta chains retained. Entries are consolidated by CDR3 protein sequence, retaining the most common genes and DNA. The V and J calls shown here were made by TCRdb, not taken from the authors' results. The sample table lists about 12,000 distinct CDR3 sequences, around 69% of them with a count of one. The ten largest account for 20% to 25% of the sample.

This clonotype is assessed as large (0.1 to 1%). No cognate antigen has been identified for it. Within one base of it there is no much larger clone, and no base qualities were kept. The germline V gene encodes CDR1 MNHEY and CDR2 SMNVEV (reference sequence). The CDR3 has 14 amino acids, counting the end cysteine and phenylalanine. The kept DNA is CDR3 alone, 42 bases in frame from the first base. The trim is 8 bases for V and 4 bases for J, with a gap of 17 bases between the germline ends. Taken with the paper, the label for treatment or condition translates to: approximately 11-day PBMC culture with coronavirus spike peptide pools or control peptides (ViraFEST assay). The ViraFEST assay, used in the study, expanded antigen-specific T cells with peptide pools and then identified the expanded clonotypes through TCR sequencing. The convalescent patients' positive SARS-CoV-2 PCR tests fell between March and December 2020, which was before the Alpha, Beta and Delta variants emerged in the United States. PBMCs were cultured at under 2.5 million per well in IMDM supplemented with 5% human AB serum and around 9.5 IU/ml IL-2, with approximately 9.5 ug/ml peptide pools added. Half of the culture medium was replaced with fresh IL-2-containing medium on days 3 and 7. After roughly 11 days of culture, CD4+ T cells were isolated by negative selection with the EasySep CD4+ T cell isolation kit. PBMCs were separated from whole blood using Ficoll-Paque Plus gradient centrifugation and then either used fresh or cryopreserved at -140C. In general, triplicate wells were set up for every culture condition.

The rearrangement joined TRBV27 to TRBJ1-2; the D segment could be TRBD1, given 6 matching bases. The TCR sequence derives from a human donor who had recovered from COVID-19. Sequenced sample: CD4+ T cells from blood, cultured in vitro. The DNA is TGTGCCAGCCGCGGACAGACTCCATTCTATGGCTACACCTTC. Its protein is CASRGQTPFYGYTF.